These 18 T cell receptor beta chains were all obtained from the same sample, sequenced in a study of T-cell reconstitution after alpha-beta-depleted transplantation in children. For TCRbeta, the library was prepared with unique molecular identifiers. Using its own MiXCR run on the PCR reads, TCRdb lists one record per CDR3 protein. The sample records fewer than 700,000 distinct CDR3 sequences, approximately 13% being singletons. The sequencing used PBMCs, mostly from graft donor cells, collected 360 days after TCRalphabeta/CD19-depleted stem cell transplant. These receptors were taken from a male patient between 10 and 17 years old who had a stem cell transplant for acute myeloid leukemia, so the T cells may come from the graft donor.

This chain uses TRBV7-3 with TRBJ2-3; the D gene is possibly TRBD1 (6 bases). V gave up 9 bases and J gave up 4 bases, with 14 bases separating them. The CDR3 loop spans 13 amino acids. Germline-derived CDR1 and CDR2 are SGHTA and FQGTGA. Here the CDR3 reads CASQQGFADTQYF. The CDR3 DNA follows: TGTGCCAGTCAACAGGGTTTTGCAGATACGCAGTATTTT.

The rearrangement uses TRBV28 and TRBJ2-4; TRBD2 is a possible D gene (6 bases). The CDR3 runs 15 residues. The germline V gene encodes CDR1 MDHEN and CDR2 SYDVKM. V was clipped by 4 bases and J by 1 base, with 11 bases between them. CDR3: CASSWRGRAKNIQYF. In nucleotides, the CDR3 is TGTGCCAGCAGTTGGAGGGGAAGGGCCAAAAACATTCAGTACTTC. Full variable domain (rest looked up from reference TRBV28 and TRBJ2-4): DVKVTQSSRYLVKRTGEKVFLECVQDMDHENMFWYRQDPGLGLRLIYFSYDVKMKEKGDIPEGYSVSREKKERFSLILESASTNQTSMYLCASSWRGRAKNIQYFGAGTRLSVL.

J is TRBJ2-5 and V is TRBV20-1; D is unclear. The CDR3 consists of 12 residues. The V and J ends lost 5 bases and 5 bases respectively, with 12 bases between them. The germline gives CDR1 DFQATT, CDR2 SNEGSKA (reference sequence). CDR3 in amino acids: CSAAWEGETQYF. The DNA for the CDR3 is TGCAGTGCTGCCTGGGAAGGGGAGACCCAGTACTTC.

This clonotype showed up just a few times. The chain links TRBV7-6 to TRBJ2-7; 9 bases are a match to TRBD2. The CDR3 is made up of 23 amino acids. The V and J ends lost 1 base and 3 bases, in that order; junction bases with no gene match: 28. From germline, CDR1 is SGHVS and CDR2 FNYEAQ. Here the CDR3 DNA reads TGTGCCAGCAGCTTAGGAGTCGCGCTAGCGGGACCTTCGACCGGCCCGATCCTCTACGAGCAGTACTTC. Encoded protein: CASSLGVALAGPSTGPILYEQYF.

This clonotype was found many times. The gene calls are TRBV9 and TRBJ2-2; D might be TRBD2 (6 bases). Germline V gives CDR1 SGDLS, CDR2 YYNGEE. V was trimmed by 5 bases and J by 1 base, leaving 12 bases between them. The CDR3 spans 15 residues. CDR3 coding DNA: TGTGCCAGCAGGCCCCGGCGGGAGAACACCGGGGAGCTGTTTTTT. This translates into CASRPRRENTGELFF.

This clonotype was counted between two and nine times. The chain is built from TRBV10-3 and TRBJ1-5; a weak D match, TRBD1 (5 bases). The CDR3 has 12 amino acids. CDR1 and CDR2 (germline): ENHRY, SYGVKD. V was shortened by 2 bases and J by 8 bases, with 7 bases between the two germline ends. The CDR3 DNA follows: TGTGCCATCAGTGAGGGGGCAAAGCCCCAGCATTTT. Amino acids: CAISEGAKPQHF.

About this clonotype itself: A read error may be the cause here, since a much bigger clone is one base away. The missing conserved phenylalanine or tryptophan at the end of this CDR3 makes a read error likely. The V gene is TRBV12-3 or TRBV12-4, the J gene TRBJ1-5; D is ambiguous. V was pared by 5 bases and J by 4 bases, with 3 bases between. The CDR3 has 11 amino acids. The CDR3 here is CASSKNQPQHY. The CDR3 bases are TGTGCCAGCAGTAAAAATCAGCCCCAGCATTAT.

The rearrangement uses TRBV11-2 and TRBJ1-5, with a possible D match to TRBD1 (6 bases). V lost 0 bases and J lost 1, with 10 bases in between. This CDR3 has 16 amino acids. The germline CDR1 and CDR2 sequences are SGHAT and FQNNGV. The CDR3 protein is CASSLEGAMSNQPQHF. The DNA of the CDR3 is TGTGCCAGCAGCTTAGAGGGGGCTATGAGCAATCAGCCCCAGCATTTT.

The V call is TRBV5-1, the J call TRBJ2-3, with D unresolved. This CDR3 is built from 14 residues. Per the germline V gene, CDR1 is SGHRS and CDR2 is YFSETQ. The V and J ends lost 0 bases and 1 base respectively, with 6 bases between them. The CDR3 spells CASSLAYGTDTQYF. The CDR3 nucleotides read TGCGCCAGCAGCTTGGCCTACGGCACAGATACGCAGTATTTT.

This clonotype was picked up many times. CDR3 in amino acids: CASSVGPGSSYEQYF. CDR3 nucleotides: TGTGCCAGCAGCGTAGGTCCGGGATCGTCCTACGAGCAGTACTTC. The V call is TRBV9, the J call TRBJ2-7; the D gene is possibly TRBD2 (5 bases). Germline CDR1 SGDLS, CDR2 YYNGEE. The V gene lost 0 bases and the J gene lost 1 base, with 11 bases spanning the gap. This CDR3 has 15 residues.

V usage is TRBV28 and J usage is TRBJ2-7; TRBD1 is a possible D gene (5 bases). Deletions cut 5 bases from V and 4 bases from J, with 18 bases between. The CDR3 extends over 15 amino acids. Looked up from germline, CDR1 is MDHEN and CDR2 is SYDVKM. DNA for the CDR3: TGTGCCAGCAGTCTCTCCAGGGCCGGATTTTACGAGCAGTACTTC. It codes for CASSLSRAGFYEQYF.

This clonotype was seen only a few times. This chain links TRBV28 with TRBJ2-3; the D is unclear. The CDR3 covers 16 residues. Trimming stripped 4 bases from V and 0 bases from J, with 14 bases between. The germline gives CDR1 MDHEN, CDR2 SYDVKM. CDR3 sequence reads: CASSSQPGFSTDTQYF. The CDR3 region has the DNA TGTGCCAGCAGTTCCCAACCTGGGTTTAGCACAGATACGCAGTATTTT.

The genes are TRBV28 and TRBJ1-1; D is ambiguous. Per the germline V gene, CDR1 is MDHEN and CDR2 is SYDVKM. The CDR3 runs 14 residues. Trimming cost V 6 bases and J 3 bases, with 14 bases left between them. In DNA, the CDR3 is TGTGCCAGCAGCAACGACCCGAGGGACACTGAAGCTTTCTTT. Translation: CASSNDPRDTEAFF.

In its sample, this clonotype was seen a few times. At one of its ends the junction is not consistent with the germline gene, which may arise from a read error. The gene calls are TRBV15 and TRBJ2-1; 9 positions agree with TRBD2. CDR3 size: 13 residues. Germline V gene sequence: CDR1 LNHNV, CDR2 YYDKDF (reference sequence). The CDR3 nucleotides read TGTGCCACCAGCAGAGAAGGGAGCGGGGGGTCGCGGTTC. Protein product: CATSREGSGGSRF.

A few counts support this clonotype. The rearrangement joins TRBV5-1 to TRBJ2-7; TRBD2 aligns across 15 bases. The V gene's germline CDR1 is SGHRS and CDR2 YFSETQ. Trimming cost V 2 bases and J 3 bases; bases outside gene matches: 3. The CDR3 runs to 16 residues. CDR3 sequence: CASSLGTSGRSYEQYF. The CDR3 region has the DNA TGCGCCAGCAGCTTAGGGACTAGCGGGAGGAGCTACGAGCAGTACTTC.

This clonotype was recorded at least ten times. The V call is TRBV5-1, the J call TRBJ2-7, with a tentative D call TRBD2 (6 bases). Germline V lookup: CDR1 SGHRS, CDR2 YFSETQ. The V end was cut by 0 bases, the J end by 0 bases, with 10 bases between. This CDR3 is 15 amino acids long. For the CDR3, the DNA is TGCGCCAGCAGCTTGGACGGGACTGCCTCCTACGAGCAGTACTTC. Its translation is CASSLDGTASYEQYF.

About this clonotype itself: A much larger clone differs by one base, so this may be a read error. This chain joins TRBV6-6 and TRBJ2-7, with D perhaps matching TRBD1 or TRBD2 (5 bases each). The germline V gene encodes CDR1 MNHNY and CDR2 SVGAGI (reference sequence). The CDR3 sequence is 13 residues long. CDR3: CSSSSFRESEQYF. The CDR3 DNA is TGTTCCAGCAGTTCATTCAGGGAGAGCGAGCAGTACTTC.

The J gene is TRBJ2-3, the V gene TRBV28; D is perhaps TRBD1 (8 bases). The germline V gene encodes CDR1 MDHEN and CDR2 SYDVKM. Trimming stripped 6 bases from V and 5 bases from J, with 12 bases between. This CDR3 has 13 residues. The CDR3 reads CASRNRGGDTQYF. The CDR3 nucleotides read TGTGCCAGCAGAAACAGGGGGGGAGATACGCAGTATTTT.